Described below is a single TCR beta chain sequence and its context. Its antigen remains unknown. CDR1 and CDR2 (germline): LNHNV, YYDKDF (reference sequence). V was shortened by 3 bases and J by 8 bases, with 11 bases between the two germline ends. The CDR3 extends over 14 amino acids. No treatment of any kind had been given to any patient before thyroid surgery. Per the original data handling: In papillary thyroid cancer, a distant-metastasis classifier was built using CDR3 differences across clinicopathological groups. TCRdb reanalyzed the PCR reads via MiXCR. The V and J calls reflect TCRdb's pipeline rather than the authors' work. The table shows tens of thousands of clones, with 20% to 30% occurring only once. This entry belongs to a study of metastatic and nonmetastatic thyroid tumors. Study-level background: Repertoires of blood and of tissue (tumor or nodule) from malignant and benign thyroid patients were compared. General study results and limits: The study reportedly found significantly higher TCR beta diversity in malignant thyroid tumors than benign nodules, in blood and tumor.

The sequence came from a male donor with papillary thyroid cancer or a benign thyroid nodule (not recorded which). Some clones in this sample may be carry-over from other donors' samples. The sample taken for sequencing was blood. The chain combines TRBV15 with TRBJ1-6; possibly TRBD1 for D (6 bases). The CDR3 sequence is CATSRGAVDSPLHF. The CDR3 DNA reads as TGTGCCACCAGCAGGGGGGCCGTGGATTCACCCCTCCACTTT.